The 22 T cell receptor beta chains in this list originate from one sample, sequenced in a study of technical replicates of blood from a handful of donors. The protocol was immunoSEQ multiplex PCR, while the TCRdb copy is restricted to in-frame clones and leaves out a portion. The sample consists of about 89,000 clones, about 94% of them appearing once. The sequencing sample was made of T cells isolated from PBMCs. The origin of the receptors is a human donor in good health.

The chain uses TRBV13 and TRBJ1-3, with a possible D match to TRBD1 (5 bases). The CDR3 runs to 14 residues. Germline CDR1 reads PRHDT; CDR2 reads FYEKMQ (reference sequence). V was pared by 3 bases and J by 5 bases, with 11 bases between. CDR3: CASSFSRVRNTIYF. DNA of the CDR3: TGTGCCAGCAGCTTCAGCAGGGTCCGAAACACCATATATTTT.

The rearrangement uses TRBV27 and TRBJ1-3; D is unresolved. Germline values: CDR1 MNHEY, CDR2 SMNVEV (reference sequence). The CDR3 extends over 13 amino acids. Trimming shortened V by 10 bases and J by 0 bases, and 10 bases separated the two germline ends. The CDR3: CANAGSSGNTIYF. The DNA of the CDR3 is TGTGCCAACGCGGGGAGCTCTGGAAACACCATATATTTT.

This chain uses TRBV5-1 with TRBJ1-6; 7 nucleotides match TRBD1. This CDR3 has 17 amino acids. Germline-derived CDR1 and CDR2 are SGHRS and YFSETQ. V shed 5 bases, J shed 5 bases, and the junction held 13 bases outside the gene matches. CDR3 residues: CASRTTWGQYNNSPLHF. The CDR3 DNA reads as TGCGCCAGCAGGACAACTTGGGGACAGTATAATAATTCACCCCTCCACTTT. Filled out from reference TRBV5-1 and TRBJ1-6, the complete variable domain reads KAGVTQTPRYLIKTRGQQVTLSCSPISGHRSVSWYQQTPGQGLQFLFEYFSETQRNKGNFPGRFSGRQFSNSRSEMNVSTLELGDSALYLCASRTTWGQYNNSPLHFGNGTRLTVT.

CDR3 sequence: CASGLGSGKSTDTQYF. For the CDR3, the DNA is TGTGCTAGTGGTTTGGGTAGCGGAAAAAGCACAGATACGCAGTATTTT. This rearrangement joins TRBV12-5 to TRBJ2-3; possibly TRBD2 for D (6 bases). This CDR3 comprises 16 residues. Germline V lookup: CDR1 LGHNT, CDR2 FRNRAP. V lost 1 base, J lost 0 bases, and 11 bases lay in between.

The gene calls are TRBV6-1 and TRBJ2-7; perhaps TRBD2 as D (5 bases). Trimming shortened V by 9 bases and J by 1 base, and 13 bases separated the two germline ends. From germline, CDR1 is MNHNS and CDR2 SASEGT. The CDR3 has 13 amino acids. The CDR3 DNA reads TGTGCCAGTGAGGCACTAGGGTCCTACGAGCAGTACTTC. It specifies CASEALGSYEQYF.

J is TRBJ1-2 and V is TRBV7-9, with TRBD1 identical over 7 bases. CDR1 and CDR2 from the germline V gene are SEHNR and FQNEAQ (reference sequence). Germline trimming cut 1 base from V and 3 bases from J; bases unmatched to any gene: 5. The CDR3 consists of 15 residues. In DNA, the CDR3 is TGTGCCAGCAGCTTAGTGGGACAGAGAGACTATGGCTACACCTTC. It encodes CASSLVGQRDYGYTF.

The chain joins TRBV19 to TRBJ2-5, with TRBD2 matching over 7 bases. The germline V gene encodes CDR1 LNHDA and CDR2 SQIVND (reference sequence). CDR3 size: 14 residues. Trimming cost V 4 bases and J 2 bases; bases outside gene matches: 4. CDR3 residues: CASSRTGGQETQYF. The CDR3, as DNA: TGTGCCAGTAGTAGAACCGGGGGGCAAGAGACCCAGTACTTC. Full variable domain (missing parts from reference TRBV19 and TRBJ2-5): DGGITQSPKYLFRKEGQNVTLSCEQNLNHDAMYWYRQDPGQGLRLIYYSQIVNDFQKGDIAEGYSVSREKKESFPLTVTSAQKNPTAFYLCASSRTGGQETQYFGPGTRLLVL.

The gene calls are TRBV7-9 and TRBJ1-3; 7 bases map to TRBD1. CDR1 and CDR2 from the germline V gene are SEHNR and FQNEAQ (reference sequence). CDR3 size: 16 residues. Trimming at V came to 5 bases and at J to 1 base, leaving 8 bases not matched to a gene. The CDR3 sequence: CASSKYRGASGNTIYF. The CDR3 nucleotides are TGTGCCAGCAGCAAATACAGGGGAGCGTCTGGAAACACCATATATTTT.

The rearrangement uses TRBV7-8 and TRBJ1-1; 7 bases agree with TRBD1. CDR3 size: 14 residues. Looked up from germline, CDR1 is SGHVS and CDR2 is FQNEAQ. V dropped 4 bases and J dropped 1; count of bases not matched to a gene: 3. CDR3 nucleotides: TGTGCCAGCAGCTCGAACAGGGGGAACACTGAAGCTTTCTTT. Encoded protein: CASSSNRGNTEAFF.

This clone has more than one count but fewer than ten. The chain employs TRBV6-6 and TRBJ1-1; D is unclear. Germline V lookup: CDR1 MNHNY, CDR2 SVGAGI (reference sequence). The V and J ends lost 2 bases and 1 base respectively, with 5 bases between them. This CDR3 has 13 residues. CDR3 residues: CASSYAGNTEAFF. The CDR3 DNA reads as TGTGCCAGCAGTTACGCAGGGAACACTGAAGCTTTCTTT.

The chain is built from TRBV7-9 and TRBJ1-1, with 8 bases identical to TRBD1. CDR1 is SEHNR, CDR2 FQNEAQ, per germline (reference sequence). The CDR3 runs 15 residues. V trimming: 1 base; J trimming: 2 bases; junction bases outside the gene matches: 3. CDR3 region: CASSLVAGGNTEAFF. The CDR3 DNA is TGTGCCAGCAGCTTAGTAGCAGGGGGCAACACTGAAGCTTTCTTT. The full variable domain, its missing parts supplied by reference TRBV7-9 and TRBJ1-1, is DTGVSQNPRHKITKRGQNVTFRCDPISEHNRLYWYRQTLGQGPEFLTYFQNEAQLEKSRLLSDRFSAERPKGSFSTLEIQRTEQGDSAMYLCASSLVAGGNTEAFFGQGTRLTVV.

The chain joins TRBV7-9 to TRBJ1-2; D ambiguous. The CDR3 consists of 13 residues. From germline, CDR1 is SEHNR and CDR2 FQNEAQ (reference sequence). V was shortened by 2 bases and J by 3 bases, with 7 bases between the two germline ends. The CDR3 loop reads CASSLRVDYGYTF. The CDR3 nucleotides are TGTGCCAGCAGCTTACGGGTGGACTATGGCTACACCTTC.

This rearrangement joins TRBV7-6 to TRBJ2-7; the D gene is possibly TRBD1 (6 bases). Germline CDR1 reads SGHVS; CDR2 reads FNYEAQ. Trimming cost V 5 bases and J 3 bases, with 8 bases left between them. The CDR3 spans 12 residues. The CDR3 reads CASSLQGYEQYF. CDR3 in DNA: TGTGCCAGCAGCCTACAGGGCTACGAGCAGTACTTC.

The V and J genes are TRBV4-2 and TRBJ2-1, with TRBD2 as a possible D gene (5 bases). Germline-derived CDR1 and CDR2 are LGHNA and YNFKEQ. The CDR3 runs to 16 residues. Trimming pared 1 base from V and 9 bases from J, leaving 19 bases between. The CDR3: CASSQVAGLEGSEQFF. In DNA, the CDR3 is TGTGCCAGCAGCCAAGTAGCTGGACTCGAAGGATCTGAGCAGTTCTTC.

This clone was counted a single time. The chain joins TRBV5-4 to TRBJ2-1, with 7 nucleotides matching TRBD1. The CDR3 spans 15 residues. Germline CDR1 is SGHNT and CDR2 is YYREEE (reference sequence). V was pared by 3 bases and J by 1 base, with 4 bases of the junction left unmatched. The CDR3 nucleotides are TGTGCCAGCAGCTCCCAGGGGGTTTCCTACAATGAGCAGTTCTTC. The encoded protein is CASSSQGVSYNEQFF.

Only one count was recorded for this clone. The CDR3 region has the DNA TGTGCCAGCAGTTTTACCGGGACAGCAGTCTACGAGCAGTACTTC. It yields the protein CASSFTGTAVYEQYF. The chain recombines TRBV28 with TRBJ2-7, with 7 bases aligning to TRBD1. Germline CDR1 and CDR2: MDHEN and SYDVKM. The CDR3 length is 15 residues. V was clipped by 3 bases and J by 3 bases; unmatched bases: 8. Combining the CDR3 with reference TRBV28 and TRBJ2-7 gives the whole variable domain DVKVTQSSRYLVKRTGEKVFLECVQDMDHENMFWYRQDPGLGLRLIYFSYDVKMKEKGDIPEGYSVSREKKERFSLILESASTNQTSMYLCASSFTGTAVYEQYFGPGTRLTVT.

The rearrangement uses TRBV27 and TRBJ1-2, with D possibly matching TRBD1 (6 bases). Germline values: CDR1 MNHEY, CDR2 SMNVEV (reference sequence). The CDR3 is made up of 15 amino acids. With 6 bases removed from V and 3 bases from J, the gap between germline ends came to 17 bases. The CDR3 bases are TGTGCCAGCAGCTACGGGACACCTGAGCACTATGGCTACACCTTC. Protein sequence: CASSYGTPEHYGYTF.

The V and J genes are TRBV11-2 and TRBJ1-3; weak D call: TRBD1 (5 bases). The V and J ends lost 6 bases and 0 bases respectively, with 12 bases between them. Germline CDR1 is SGHAT and CDR2 is FQNNGV. The CDR3 covers 15 residues. The CDR3 region has the DNA TGTGCCAGCAGTCGAGCGGGGCCCTCTGGAAACACCATATATTTT. It codes for CASSRAGPSGNTIYF.

V usage is TRBV7-9 and J usage is TRBJ2-1, with D possibly matching TRBD2 (5 bases). The CDR3 is 12 amino acids. V was cut by 5 bases and J by 13 bases, with 15 bases left in between. Per germline, CDR1 SEHNR and CDR2 FQNEAQ (reference sequence). CDR3 in amino acids: CASSKGLGVQFF. Written as DNA, the CDR3 is TGTGCCAGCAGCAAAGGACTGGGCGTTCAGTTCTTC.

The chain carries TRBV30 and TRBJ1-6; 7 bases are shared with TRBD1. V dropped 4 bases and J dropped 5; count of bases not matched to a gene: 5. The germline V gene encodes CDR1 GTSNPN and CDR2 SVGIG (reference sequence). CDR3 length: 14 residues. CDR3 sequence (DNA): TGTGCCTGGAAAGACAGGGCCCATAATTCACCCCTCCACTTT. It translates to CAWKDRAHNSPLHF.

The gene calls are TRBV29-1 and TRBJ1-2, with D maybe TRBD1 (5 bases). This CDR3 has 15 residues. Germline loops: CDR1 SQVTM, CDR2 ANQGSEA. V lost 7 bases and J lost 5, with 23 bases in between. The CDR3 sequence is CSAFVTGSGFYGYTF. The DNA for the CDR3 is TGCAGCGCTTTCGTAACAGGTTCAGGGTTTTATGGCTACACCTTC.

V is TRBV27 and J is TRBJ2-7; 8 bases are shared with TRBD2. Per the germline V gene, CDR1 is MNHEY and CDR2 is SMNVEV (reference sequence). V was clipped by 3 bases and J by 4 bases; unmatched bases: 14. The CDR3 totals 17 residues. CDR3 loop: CASSFNPQAGASYEQYF. The CDR3 bases are TGTGCCAGCAGTTTTAACCCACAAGCGGGGGCCTCTTACGAGCAGTACTTC.